This T cell receptor (beta chain) is from a study of naive and memory T cell subsets (dated by TCRdb to about 2017). Regarding the research as a whole: Sorted naive and memory T cell subsets from peripheral blood were analyzed in the study using a UMI-based, open-source pipeline for TCR alpha and beta sequencing. The functional CMV T cell responses agreed completely with IgG serology results. RNA was DNase-treated and reverse transcribed with TCR constant-region primers, mostly using SuperScript III. Study-level results and caveats: A few larger clonotypes were present in naive repertoires, especially CD8 naive repertoires, and these clonotypes were possibly memory cells re-expressing CD45RA. After error correction, over 90% of naive TCR sequences appeared only once, giving much steeper abundance distributions than memory subsets. A clonotype was defined as a single alpha or beta chain sequence rather than as a paired alpha/beta receptor. RNA-based TCR counts may be influenced by expression changes linked to T cell activation and differentiation. In both CD4 and CD8 cells, a rise in Gini index and a fall in Shannon and inverse Simpson diversity were observed from naive through CM, EM and EMRA. The repertoire findings for the naive and memory subsets could not be validated against a ground truth because none was available. A power law was followed by TCR abundance, with an exponent that differed between naive and memory subsets but was consistent across the three individuals.

From the second PCR step on, the TCR alpha and beta chain libraries were amplified in separate reactions. CMV status of each donor was established by measuring IFNgamma production from CD4+ T cells after fresh PBMCs were stimulated overnight with CMV viral lysate. CD4 T cells were positively selected with Miltenyi beads, followed by positive selection of CD8 T cells from the CD4-negative fraction. Cells were stained for CD3, CD4, CD8, CD45RA, CD27 and a live/dead dye and were sorted on a BD Aria II into four subsets based on CD45RA and CD27. A few healthy volunteers provided blood, and each donor's sample was split into CD4 and CD8 T cells and then further divided into four differentiation subsets. Around 110 ml of peripheral blood was taken from each donor, and PBMC were separated by density-gradient centrifugation on Ficoll-Paque PLUS. After sorting, cells were lysed in RLT buffer, RNA was extracted using a Qiagen RNeasy kit, and the extracted RNA was stored at -80 degrees C.

Here V drops 5 bases and J drops 3 bases, and the junction holds 7 bases not matched to any gene. CDR3 length: 15 amino acids, cysteine to phenylalanine. The kept DNA is CDR3 alone, 45 bases in frame from the first base. The germline V gene specifies KGHDR as CDR1 and SFDVKD as CDR2. Turning to this clonotype: This clone's antigen is unknown. The record has no base qualities; no much larger clone is one base away.

The library was made by UMI-ligation and nested PCR. An equimolar mix of two oligonucleotides covering both TRBC1 and TRBC2 was used as the beta constant-region primer. Four rounds of PCR, combining the SP2 primer with nested alpha and beta constant-region primers, were used to amplify the ligated cDNA. A single-stranded oligonucleotide bearing the SP2 primer plus a 12-nucleotide UMI was ligated onto the 3' end of the cDNA by T4 RNA ligase 1. Incubation of the ligation reaction was carried out at 16 degrees C for roughly 18-24 hours. To avoid over-amplification, PCR2 was usually performed as a SYBR Green qPCR and halted once a predetermined threshold was reached. All purifications after the first were performed with Agencourt AMPure XP magnetic beads. Library quantification was done by Qubit, followed by a TapeStation check on which the main peak was expected at around 650 bp. Pooled libraries were sequenced on an Illumina MiSeq using v2 2x251 paired-end kits, and typically roughly 0.95-2.2 million reads were obtained per sample. Each sample's library went into the pool at roughly 4 nM, and roughly 5-7.5% PhiX was added to help with cluster recognition. The original methods were these. Decombinator assigned V and J genes to Demultiplexor-processed FASTQ reads by tag matching, allowing a single base-pair mismatch. Collapsinator relied on UMIs to fix sequencing errors as well as frequency errors caused by PCR heterogeneity. CDR3Translator translated TCRs and extracted CDR3s from the conserved cysteine to the FGXG phenylalanine, flagging non-productive sequences. Repertoires were subsampled to equal numbers of UMI-defined TCRs before Gini, Shannon entropy and inverse Simpson indices were calculated. Within the linear range, a power law was fitted to clonotype abundance distributions using maximum likelihood. On one naive CD8 sample, the pipeline and MIGEC gave similar UMI counts, unique TCR numbers and clonal distributions. One analysis removed from the naive repertoire any naive TCRs that were also found in any memory subset from the same donor. Repertoires were searched for 7,322 CMV-associated CDR3 sequences compiled from VDJdb and a published dataset. The public reads were reanalyzed by TCRdb: fastp trimming at Q25, MiXCR alignment, in-frame beta chains only. Rows matching on CDR3 protein sequence are summarized as one entry with the most common DNA and genes. These V and J calls originate from TCRdb's pipeline instead of the authors' own analysis. The sample table holds approximately 80,000 distinct CDR3 sequences, of which approximately 10% were seen once. The ten largest clones represent 1.2% of the sample.

This clonotype was sampled from a human donor in good health. Sequencing used naive CD8+ T cells from blood. Reading the label with the study, this specimen's cell subset or site is: naive T cells, CD45RA high CD27+. This sequence uses TRBV24-1 and TRBJ2-3, with 7 central nucleotides matching TRBD1. The sequence in DNA is TGTGCCACCAGTGTGGGGACAGTCGCGACAGATACGCAGTATTTT. It codes for CATSVGTVATDTQYF.